The present T cell receptor (beta chain) was sequenced within a study of PD-L1 blockade in urothelial cancer listed by TCRdb under 2017. Regarding the research as a whole: Therapy was started in about 2014 for all patients, and atezolizumab 1,200 mg was administered intravenously every 3 weeks. About nine tenths of the roughly 29 patients were identified as males with urothelial cancer of bladder origin, and a prior smoking history was reported by 18 of 29 patients. In the same patients, pretreatment tumors underwent whole exome sequencing and RNA sequencing in addition to TCR sequencing. Durable clinical benefit was achieved by nine patients and was not achieved by 20 patients. TCR sequencing covered pretreatment tumor samples and matched, serially collected peripheral blood taken before and after atezolizumab treatment. Pretreatment blood TCR-seq was available for around 29 patients, at least one posttreatment blood collection was obtained for about 24 patients, and tumor TCR-seq was available for about 24 patients. Blood samples gave median yields of approximately 130,000 T cells and 65,000 to 85,000 unique TCRs, along with a median clonality of around 0.08. Somatic, immune and clinical correlates of response to PD-L1 blockade with atezolizumab in urothelial cancer were the focus of an exploratory multi-omic analysis. Durable clinical benefit meant progression-free survival longer than 6 months, and TCR features were also tested against progression-free and overall survival. Blood samples were analyzed at two time points: 3 weeks after treatment start (second dose) and 6 weeks after treatment start. Patients had an ECOG performance status of 0 or 1 and had received between 0 and 3 prior chemotherapy regimens.

On the study overall, not on this receptor specifically: A pretreatment peripheral blood TCR clonality below the median was linked to improved progression-free and overall survival. At 3 weeks after the start of treatment, tumor-associated TCR clones in peripheral blood had expanded more in patients with durable benefit (n ≈ 23, p = 0.022). Because the sample size was small (n of about 30) and many exploratory analyses were performed, the results are intended to be hypothesis-generating.

The CDR3 sequence holds 14 residues, the cysteine and phenylalanine included. Only the CDR3 DNA stays, 42 bases, in frame from base 1. V is pared back by 3 bases and J by 5 bases, with 12 bases lying between the germline termini. The germline V gene supplies CDR1 SGHRS and CDR2 YFSETQ. To estimate absolute template abundance from read counts, synthetic TCR analog templates were spiked into each PCR. The immunoSEQ assay used bias-controlled V and J gene primers to amplify TCRbeta CDR3 regions from genomic DNA. Sequencing of rearranged TCRbeta segments was performed at approximately 20X coverage. The authors' pipeline ran thus. Clustering was used to correct sequencing errors, and CDR3s were annotated against IMGT to assign V, D and J genes. Downstream analyses used only productive TCRbeta rearrangements, leaving out any out-of-frame or stop-codon sequences. Clonality was computed as one minus Shannon entropy normalized by the log of the number of unique productive sequences. Fisher's exact test with Benjamini-Hochberg correction, at a threshold of adjusted p below 0.01, was used to find clones that differed between time points or between blood and tumor. As stored in TCRdb, this immuneACCESS dataset retains in-frame rearrangements with V and J assigned. A fraction of the clones does not appear; measured against another copy, unresolved V genes explain less than half of the discrepancy, and the remainder lacks a known reason. V, J and clone size derive from that table, while D and trimming were established from the DNA sequence. In this sample the table shows around 110,000 clones, 75% to 95% of which occur a single time. The ten largest clones add up to more than 3% of the sample.

On this clone: Which antigen it targets is not known. It has no much larger one-base neighbor in the sample; base qualities were not kept.

Reading the label with the study, this specimen's time point is: peripheral blood 6 weeks after treatment start. A cohort of about 31 patients with locally advanced or metastatic urothelial carcinoma, treated at Memorial Sloan Kettering on a trial protocol, was included. Peripheral blood mononuclear cells were collected pretreatment and during treatment, with between 1 and 8 total time points per patient. The Qiagen DNeasy Blood extraction kit was used to purify genomic DNA from total PBMCs and tumor samples. PBMCs were collected pretreatment and during treatment, and were isolated and stored as previously described.

The TCR was taken from a man in his sixties with urothelial cancer. The rearranged chain carries TRBV5-1 and TRBJ2-1; possibly the D gene is TRBD1, per 6 matching bases. Sequenced here: PBMCs, sampled around atezolizumab (anti-PD-L1) treatment. The CDR3 amino acid sequence is: CASSSQGGHNEQFF. At the DNA level, the sequence is TGCGCCAGCAGCTCACAGGGCGGTCACAATGAGCAGTTCTTC.